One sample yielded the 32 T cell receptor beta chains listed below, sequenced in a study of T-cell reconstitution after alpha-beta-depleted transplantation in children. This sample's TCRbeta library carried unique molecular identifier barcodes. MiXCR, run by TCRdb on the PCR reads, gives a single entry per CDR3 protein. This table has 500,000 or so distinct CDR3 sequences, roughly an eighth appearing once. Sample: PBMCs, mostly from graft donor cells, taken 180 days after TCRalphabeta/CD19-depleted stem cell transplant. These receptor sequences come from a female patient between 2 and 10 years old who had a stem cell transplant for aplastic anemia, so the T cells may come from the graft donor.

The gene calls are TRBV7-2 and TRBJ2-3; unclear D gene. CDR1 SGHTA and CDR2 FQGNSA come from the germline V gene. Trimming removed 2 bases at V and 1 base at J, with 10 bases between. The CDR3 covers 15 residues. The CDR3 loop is CASSLIPTGTDTQYF. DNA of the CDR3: TGTGCCAGCAGCTTAATACCCACCGGCACAGATACGCAGTATTTT. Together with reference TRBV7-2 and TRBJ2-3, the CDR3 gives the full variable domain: GAGVSQSPSNKVTEKGKDVELRCDPISGHTALYWYRQSLGQGLEFLIYFQGNSAPDKSGLPSDRFSAERTGGSVSTLTIQRTQQEDSAVYLCASSLIPTGTDTQYFGPGTRLTVL.

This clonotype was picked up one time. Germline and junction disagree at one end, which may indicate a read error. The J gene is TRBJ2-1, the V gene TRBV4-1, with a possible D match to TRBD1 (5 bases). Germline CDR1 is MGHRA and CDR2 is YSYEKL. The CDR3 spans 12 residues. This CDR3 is CASSQDWRQSVF. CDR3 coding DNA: TGCGCCAGCAGCCAAGATTGGCGACAGAGTGTGTTC.

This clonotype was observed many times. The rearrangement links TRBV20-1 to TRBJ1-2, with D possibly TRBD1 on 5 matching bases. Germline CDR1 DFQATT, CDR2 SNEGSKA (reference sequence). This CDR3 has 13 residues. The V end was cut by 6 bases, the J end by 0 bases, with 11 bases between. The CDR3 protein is CSARDQTNYGYTF. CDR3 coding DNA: TGCAGTGCCAGGGACCAAACTAACTATGGCTACACCTTC.

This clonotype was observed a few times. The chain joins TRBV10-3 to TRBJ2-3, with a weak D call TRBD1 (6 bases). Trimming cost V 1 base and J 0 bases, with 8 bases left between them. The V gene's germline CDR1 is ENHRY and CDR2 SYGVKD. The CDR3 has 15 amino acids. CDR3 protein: CAISEWGTSTDTQYF. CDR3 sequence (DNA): TGTGCCATCAGTGAGTGGGGGACAAGCACAGATACGCAGTATTTT.

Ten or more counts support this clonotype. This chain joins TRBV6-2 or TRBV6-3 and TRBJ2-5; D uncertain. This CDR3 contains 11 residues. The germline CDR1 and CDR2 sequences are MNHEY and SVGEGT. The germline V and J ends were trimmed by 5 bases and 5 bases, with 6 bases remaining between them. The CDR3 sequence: CASSPWETQYF. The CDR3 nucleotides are TGTGCCAGCAGTCCCTGGGAGACCCAGTACTTC.

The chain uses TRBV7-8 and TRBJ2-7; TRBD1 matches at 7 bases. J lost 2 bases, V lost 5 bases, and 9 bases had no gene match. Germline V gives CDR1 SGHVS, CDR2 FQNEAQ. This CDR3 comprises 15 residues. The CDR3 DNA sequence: TGTGCCAGCAGCCACCGGGACAGAATCGCCTACGAGCAGTACTTC. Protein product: CASSHRDRIAYEQYF.

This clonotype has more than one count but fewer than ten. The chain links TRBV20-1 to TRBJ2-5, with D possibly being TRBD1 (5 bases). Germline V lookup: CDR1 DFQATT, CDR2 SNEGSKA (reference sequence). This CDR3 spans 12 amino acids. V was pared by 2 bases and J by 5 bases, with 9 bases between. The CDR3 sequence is CSARRQGETQYF. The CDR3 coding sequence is TGCAGTGCTAGACGGCAGGGCGAGACCCAGTACTTC.

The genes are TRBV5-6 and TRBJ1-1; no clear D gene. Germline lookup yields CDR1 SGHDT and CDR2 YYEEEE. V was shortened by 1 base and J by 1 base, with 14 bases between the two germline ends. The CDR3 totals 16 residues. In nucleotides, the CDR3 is TGTGCCAGCAGCTTGAGGACCTTTAAAGCGAACACTGAAGCTTTCTTT. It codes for CASSLRTFKANTEAFF.

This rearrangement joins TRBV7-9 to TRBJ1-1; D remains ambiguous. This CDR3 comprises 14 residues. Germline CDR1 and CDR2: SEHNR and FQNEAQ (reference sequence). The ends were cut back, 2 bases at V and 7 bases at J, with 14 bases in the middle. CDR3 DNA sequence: TGTGCCAGCAGCTTAATCGGCGATTCTATTGAAGCTTTCTTT. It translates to CASSLIGDSIEAFF.

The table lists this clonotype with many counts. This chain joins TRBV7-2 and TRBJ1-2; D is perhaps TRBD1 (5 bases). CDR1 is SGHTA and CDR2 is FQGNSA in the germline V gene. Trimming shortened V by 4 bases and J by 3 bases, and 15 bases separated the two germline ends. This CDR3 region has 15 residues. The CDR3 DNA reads TGTGCCAGCAGCTCCGTCCGGTCGGGGGACTATGGCTACACCTTC. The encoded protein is CASSSVRSGDYGYTF.

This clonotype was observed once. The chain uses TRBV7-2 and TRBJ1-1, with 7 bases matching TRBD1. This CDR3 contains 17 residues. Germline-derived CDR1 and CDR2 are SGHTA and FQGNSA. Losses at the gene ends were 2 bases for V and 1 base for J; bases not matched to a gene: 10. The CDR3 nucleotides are TGTGCCAGCAGCTTAAACCCCGTCAGGGGGGGGAACACTGAAGCTTTCTTT. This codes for CASSLNPVRGGNTEAFF. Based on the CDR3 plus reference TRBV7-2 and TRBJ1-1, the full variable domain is GAGVSQSPSNKVTEKGKDVELRCDPISGHTALYWYRQSLGQGLEFLIYFQGNSAPDKSGLPSDRFSAERTGGSVSTLTIQRTQQEDSAVYLCASSLNPVRGGNTEAFFGQGTRLTVV.

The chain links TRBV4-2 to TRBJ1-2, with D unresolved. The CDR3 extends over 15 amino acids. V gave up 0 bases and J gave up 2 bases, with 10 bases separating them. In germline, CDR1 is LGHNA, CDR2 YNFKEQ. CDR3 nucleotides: TGTGCCAGCAGCCAAGAGCCCACTACGAACTATGGCTACACCTTC. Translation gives CASSQEPTTNYGYTF.

CDR3 protein: CASSQPRFLAGGVDTQYF. The CDR3, as DNA: TGCGCCAGCAGCCAACCGCGCTTCCTAGCGGGAGGTGTAGATACGCAGTATTTT. The J gene is TRBJ2-3, the V gene TRBV4-3; TRBD2 matches at 11 bases. The CDR3 runs 18 residues. V gave up 2 bases and J gave up 5 bases; unmatched junction bases: 12. The germline V gene has CDR1 LGHNA and CDR2 YSLEER.

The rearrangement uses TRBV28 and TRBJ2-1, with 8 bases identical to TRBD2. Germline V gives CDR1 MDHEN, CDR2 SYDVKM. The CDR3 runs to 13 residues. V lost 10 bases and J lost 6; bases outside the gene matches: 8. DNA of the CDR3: TGTGCCACGTTGGAGCGGGGGATCAATGAGCAGTTCTTC. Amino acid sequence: CATLERGINEQFF. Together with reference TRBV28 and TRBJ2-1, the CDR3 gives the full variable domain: DVKVTQSSRYLVKRTGEKVFLECVQDMDHENMFWYRQDPGLGLRLIYFSYDVKMKEKGDIPEGYSVSREKKERFSLILESASTNQTSMYLCATLERGINEQFFGPGTRLTVL.

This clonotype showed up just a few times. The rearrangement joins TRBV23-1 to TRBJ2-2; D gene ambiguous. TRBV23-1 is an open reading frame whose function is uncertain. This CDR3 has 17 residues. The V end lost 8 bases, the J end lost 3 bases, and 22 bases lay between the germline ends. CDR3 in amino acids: CASGRSTLGKHTGELFF. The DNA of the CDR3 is TGCGCCAGCGGAAGGTCCACCCTGGGCAAGCACACCGGGGAGCTGTTTTTT.

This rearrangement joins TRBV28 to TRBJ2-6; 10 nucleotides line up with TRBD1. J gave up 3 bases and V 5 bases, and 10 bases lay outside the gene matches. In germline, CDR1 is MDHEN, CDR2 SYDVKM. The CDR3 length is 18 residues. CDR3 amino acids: CASSPRDRGGFGANVLTF. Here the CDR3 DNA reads TGTGCCAGCAGTCCACGGGACAGGGGCGGTTTTGGGGCCAACGTCCTGACTTTC.

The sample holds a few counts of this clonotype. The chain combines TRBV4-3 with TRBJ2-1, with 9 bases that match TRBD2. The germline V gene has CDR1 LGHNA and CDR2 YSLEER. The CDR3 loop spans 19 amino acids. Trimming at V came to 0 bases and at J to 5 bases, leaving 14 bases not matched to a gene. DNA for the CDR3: TGCGCCAGCAGCCAAGACGGCATTGGAGTAGCGGGAGTGAACAATGAGCAGTTCTTC. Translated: CASSQDGIGVAGVNNEQFF.

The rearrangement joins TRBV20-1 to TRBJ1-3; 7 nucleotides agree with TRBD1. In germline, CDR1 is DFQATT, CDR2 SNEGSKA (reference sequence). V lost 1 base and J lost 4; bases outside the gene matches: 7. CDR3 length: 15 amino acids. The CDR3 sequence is CSARGERGPGNTIYF. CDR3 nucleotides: TGCAGTGCTAGAGGGGAAAGGGGGCCCGGAAACACCATATATTTT.

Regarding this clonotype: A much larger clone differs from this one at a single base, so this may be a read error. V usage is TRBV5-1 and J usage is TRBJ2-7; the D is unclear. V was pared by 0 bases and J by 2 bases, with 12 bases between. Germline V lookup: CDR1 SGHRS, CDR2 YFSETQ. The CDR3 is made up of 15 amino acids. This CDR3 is CASSLVGAGPYEQYF. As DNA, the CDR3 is TGCGCCAGCAGCTTGGTAGGAGCCGGGCCCTACGAGCAGTACTTC. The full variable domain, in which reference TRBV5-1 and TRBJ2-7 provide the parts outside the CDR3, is KAGVTQTPRYLIKTRGQQVTLSCSPISGHRSVSWYQQTPGQGLQFLFEYFSETQRNKGNFPGRFSGRQFSNSRSEMNVSTLELGDSALYLCASSLVGAGPYEQYFGPGTRLTVT.

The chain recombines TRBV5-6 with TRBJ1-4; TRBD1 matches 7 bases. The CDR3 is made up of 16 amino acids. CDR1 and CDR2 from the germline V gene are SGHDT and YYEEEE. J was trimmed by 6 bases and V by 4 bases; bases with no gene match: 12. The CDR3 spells CASSATYRGSDEKLFF. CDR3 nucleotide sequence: TGTGCCAGCAGCGCCACTTACAGGGGAAGCGATGAAAAACTGTTTTTT.

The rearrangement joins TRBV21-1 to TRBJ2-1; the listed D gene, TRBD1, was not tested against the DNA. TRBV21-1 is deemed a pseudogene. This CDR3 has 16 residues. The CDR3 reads CASSKGGRAASNEQFF. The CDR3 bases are TGTGCCAGCAGCAAAGGGGGCAGAGCAGCTTCCAATGAGCAGTTCTTC.

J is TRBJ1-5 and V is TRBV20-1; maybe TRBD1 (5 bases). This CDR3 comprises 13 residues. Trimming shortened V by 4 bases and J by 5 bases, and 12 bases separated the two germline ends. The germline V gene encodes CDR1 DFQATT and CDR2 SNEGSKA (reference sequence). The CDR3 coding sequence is TGCAGTGCTACAGGGTTTAGGGATCAGCCCCAGCATTTT. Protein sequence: CSATGFRDQPQHF.

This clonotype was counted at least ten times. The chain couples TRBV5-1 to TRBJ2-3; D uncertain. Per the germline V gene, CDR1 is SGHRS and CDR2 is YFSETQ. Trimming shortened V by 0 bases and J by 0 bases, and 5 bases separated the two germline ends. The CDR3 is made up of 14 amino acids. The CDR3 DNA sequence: TGCGCCAGCAGCTTGGACTTTAGCACAGATACGCAGTATTTT. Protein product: CASSLDFSTDTQYF.

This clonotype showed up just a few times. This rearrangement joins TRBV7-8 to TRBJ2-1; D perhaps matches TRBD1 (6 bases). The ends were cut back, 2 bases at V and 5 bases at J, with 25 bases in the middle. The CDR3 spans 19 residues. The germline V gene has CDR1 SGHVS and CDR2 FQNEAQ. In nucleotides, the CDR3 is TGTGCCAGCAGCTTATACGTGCGCCTGGGGGTACAGGGACACAATGAGCAGTTCTTC. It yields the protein CASSLYVRLGVQGHNEQFF.

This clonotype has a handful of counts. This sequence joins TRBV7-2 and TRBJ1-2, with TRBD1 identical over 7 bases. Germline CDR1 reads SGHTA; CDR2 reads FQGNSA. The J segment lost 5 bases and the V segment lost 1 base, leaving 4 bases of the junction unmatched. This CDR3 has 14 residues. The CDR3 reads CASSLGQGQYGYTF. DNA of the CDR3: TGTGCCAGCAGCTTAGGACAGGGCCAGTATGGCTACACCTTC.

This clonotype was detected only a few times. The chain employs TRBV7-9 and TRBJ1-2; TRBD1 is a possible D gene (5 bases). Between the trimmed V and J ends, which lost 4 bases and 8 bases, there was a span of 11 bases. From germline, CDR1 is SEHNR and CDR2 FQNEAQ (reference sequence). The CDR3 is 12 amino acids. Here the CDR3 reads CASSWPGGGYTF. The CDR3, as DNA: TGTGCCAGCAGCTGGCCTGGGGGAGGCTACACCTTC.

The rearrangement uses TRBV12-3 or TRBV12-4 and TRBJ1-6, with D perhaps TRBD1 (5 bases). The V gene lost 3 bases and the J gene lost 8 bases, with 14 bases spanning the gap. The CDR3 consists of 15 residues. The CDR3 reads CASSFTGTVDSPLHF. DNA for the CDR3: TGTGCCAGCAGTTTCACCGGGACCGTGGATTCACCCCTCCACTTT.

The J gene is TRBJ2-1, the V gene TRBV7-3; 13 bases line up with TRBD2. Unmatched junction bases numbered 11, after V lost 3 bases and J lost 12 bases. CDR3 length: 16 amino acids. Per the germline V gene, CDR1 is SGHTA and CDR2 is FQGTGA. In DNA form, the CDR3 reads TGTGCCAGCAGCTTCGCCGGGACTAGCGGGGAATTTTTGCAGTTCTTC. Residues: CASSFAGTSGEFLQFF.

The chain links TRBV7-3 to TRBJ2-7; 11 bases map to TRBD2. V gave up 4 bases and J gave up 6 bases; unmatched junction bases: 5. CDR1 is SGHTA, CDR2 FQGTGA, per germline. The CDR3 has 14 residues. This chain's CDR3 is CASSSLGLAAEQYF. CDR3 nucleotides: TGTGCCAGCAGCTCCCTGGGACTAGCGGCCGAGCAGTACTTC.

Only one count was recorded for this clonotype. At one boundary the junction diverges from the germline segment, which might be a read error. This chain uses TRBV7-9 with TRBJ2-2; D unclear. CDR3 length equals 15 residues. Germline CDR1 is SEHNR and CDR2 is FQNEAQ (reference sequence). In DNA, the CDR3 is TGTGCCAGCAGCTTATGGCTAGTCTACACCAGGGAGCTGTTTTTT. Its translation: CASSLWLVYTRELFF.

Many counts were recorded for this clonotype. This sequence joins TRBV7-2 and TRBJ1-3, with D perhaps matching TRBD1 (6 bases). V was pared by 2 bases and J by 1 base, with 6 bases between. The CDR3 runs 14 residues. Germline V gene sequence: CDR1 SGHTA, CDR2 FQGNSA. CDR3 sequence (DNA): TGTGCCAGCAGCTTAACAGGGTCTGGAAACACCATATATTTT. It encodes CASSLTGSGNTIYF.

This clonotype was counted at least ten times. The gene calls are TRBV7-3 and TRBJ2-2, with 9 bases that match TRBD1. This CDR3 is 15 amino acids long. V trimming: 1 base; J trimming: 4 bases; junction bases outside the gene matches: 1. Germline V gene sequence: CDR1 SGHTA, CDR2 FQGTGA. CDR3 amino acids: CASSLMGQGTGELFF. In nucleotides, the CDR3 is TGTGCCAGCAGCTTAATGGGACAGGGCACCGGGGAGCTGTTTTTT.